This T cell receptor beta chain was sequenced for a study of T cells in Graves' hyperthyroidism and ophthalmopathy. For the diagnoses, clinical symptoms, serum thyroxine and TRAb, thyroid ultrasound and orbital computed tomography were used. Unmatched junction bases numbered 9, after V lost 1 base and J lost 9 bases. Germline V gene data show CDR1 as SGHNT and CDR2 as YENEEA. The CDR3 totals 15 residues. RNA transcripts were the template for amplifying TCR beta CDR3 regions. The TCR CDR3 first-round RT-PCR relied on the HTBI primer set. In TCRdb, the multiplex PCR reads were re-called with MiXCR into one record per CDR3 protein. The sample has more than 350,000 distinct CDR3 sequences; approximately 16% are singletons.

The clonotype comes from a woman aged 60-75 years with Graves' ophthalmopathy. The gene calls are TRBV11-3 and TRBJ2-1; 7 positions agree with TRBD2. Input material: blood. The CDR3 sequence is CASSLGEGLGGEQFF. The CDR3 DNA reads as TGTGCCAGCAGCTTAGGAGAAGGACTAGGCGGTGAGCAGTTCTTC.